Below are 17 T cell receptor beta chains sequenced from a single sample in a study of shared T cell receptors in the human thymus. Sequencing used immunoSEQ multiplex PCR; TCRdb keeps in-frame clones, though not all of them. Among over 650,000 clones listed, about 87% were seen once. These same records also appear under a second study, on human thymus T cells.

The sequencing input was thymocytes. Receptor source: a boy under three years old with a congenital heart defect.

The chain combines TRBV10-1 with TRBJ2-3; 12 nucleotides match TRBD1. Trimming removed 4 bases from V and 4 bases from J; junction bases left unmatched: 6. Germline V gene lookup returns CDR1 WNHNN and CDR2 SYGVQD (reference sequence). CDR3 length: 16 amino acids. CDR3 bases: TGCGCCAGCAGTGTTGGGGACAGGGGGCTGGCAGATACGCAGTATTTT. The encoded protein is CASSVGDRGLADTQYF.

This clone came up once. The chain carries TRBV4-1 and TRBJ2-5; D remains ambiguous. V shed 0 bases and J shed 3 bases, with 11 bases lying between them. The CDR3 covers 15 residues. In germline, CDR1 is MGHRA, CDR2 YSYEKL. The CDR3 protein is CASSQDVQRKETQYF. The CDR3 DNA sequence: TGCGCCAGCAGCCAAGATGTCCAGCGAAAAGAGACCCAGTACTTC.

The rearrangement joins TRBV9 to TRBJ2-1; D not resolved. Per germline, CDR1 SGDLS and CDR2 YYNGEE. V lost 3 bases to trimming and J lost 12 bases, with 10 bases between them. This CDR3 is 11 amino acids long. The CDR3 DNA reads as TGTGCCAGCAGCGGCGGCCTGGGGCAGTTCTTC. Translated, it gives CASSGGLGQFF.

There are a few counts of this clone. CDR3 residues: CPPKGDQPNHEQYF. The CDR3 nucleotides are TGTCCTCCCAAGGGGGACCAACCCAACCACGAGCAGTACTTC. The chain uses TRBV19 and TRBJ2-7; a possible D gene is TRBD1 (6 bases). This CDR3 is 14 amino acids long. Germline V gene sequence: CDR1 LNHDA, CDR2 SQIVND (reference sequence).

V is TRBV4-3 and J is TRBJ1-2, with 12 bases identical to TRBD1. CDR1 is LGHNA and CDR2 is YSLEER in the germline V gene. This CDR3 contains 19 residues. The V and J ends lost 2 bases and 4 bases, in that order; junction bases with no gene match: 14. CDR3 sequence reads: CASSQNVRDRGRRGYGYTF. The CDR3 DNA reads TGCGCCAGCAGCCAAAACGTCCGGGACAGGGGGCGCAGGGGCTATGGCTACACCTTC.

The chain recombines TRBV5-4 with TRBJ1-2, with D possibly TRBD1 on 5 matching bases. Per germline, CDR1 SGHNT and CDR2 YYREEE (reference sequence). The V and J ends lost 3 bases and 0 bases respectively, with 12 bases between them. This CDR3 is 15 amino acids long. The CDR3 nucleotides are TGTGCCAGCAGCTCGACAGTGCGAGCTAACTATGGCTACACCTTC. It yields the protein CASSSTVRANYGYTF.

V gene TRBV7-6 combines with J gene TRBJ1-3; D is possibly TRBD1 (5 bases). Germline V gene lookup returns CDR1 SGHVS and CDR2 FNYEAQ. V was clipped by 3 bases and J by 0 bases, with 15 bases between them. The CDR3 length is 17 residues. The chain's CDR3 is CASSLVDKKYSGNTIYF. The CDR3 DNA follows: TGTGCCAGCAGCTTGGTGGACAAAAAATACTCTGGAAACACCATATATTTT.

This clone was seen only a few times. The chain recombines TRBV5-8 with TRBJ2-7; 10 bases agree with TRBD2. The CDR3 is 14 residues long. Germline CDR1 SGHTS, CDR2 YDEGEE. J was trimmed by 5 bases and V by 6 bases; bases with no gene match: 8. The CDR3: CASTSGSMLHEQYF. The CDR3 coding sequence is TGTGCCAGCACTAGCGGGAGTATGCTCCACGAGCAGTACTTC.

This clone appeared a single time. The CDR3 is CASSISNGNEQFF. DNA for the CDR3: TGTGCCAGTAGTATTTCGAACGGCAATGAGCAGTTCTTC. The gene calls are TRBV19 and TRBJ2-1; no clear D. Deletions cut 3 bases from V and 6 bases from J, with 9 bases between. This CDR3 is built from 13 residues. Germline CDR1 reads LNHDA; CDR2 reads SQIVND (reference sequence).

This clone was observed a few times. The rearrangement uses TRBV6-4 and TRBJ1-2; no clear D gene. Germline lookup yields CDR1 MRHNA and CDR2 SNTAGT. Trimming shortened V by 2 bases and J by 8 bases, and 9 bases separated the two germline ends. CDR3 size: 12 residues. The CDR3 DNA sequence: TGTGCCAGCAGTGACACGGCCGGGGGCTACACCTTC. This gives the protein CASSDTAGGYTF.

Remarks on this clone: In the same sample, other DNA sequences code for this CDR3. The chain is built from TRBV5-1 and TRBJ2-3, with D unresolved. Germline V gene sequence: CDR1 SGHRS, CDR2 YFSETQ. The CDR3 extends over 12 amino acids. V lost 0 bases and J 9 bases, leaving 8 bases between the germline ends. The CDR3 loop reads CASSLVSDTQYF. DNA of the CDR3: TGCGCCAGCAGCTTGGTAAGCGACACGCAGTATTTT.

The V gene is TRBV28, the J gene TRBJ1-4, with D tentatively TRBD1 (5 bases). The ends were cut back, 5 bases at V and 1 base at J, with 11 bases in the middle. Germline-derived CDR1 and CDR2 are MDHEN and SYDVKM. The CDR3 is 15 residues long. CDR3 loop: CASSPPGETNEKLFF. CDR3 nucleotide sequence: TGTGCCAGCAGTCCCCCGGGGGAAACTAATGAAAAACTGTTTTTT. Using reference TRBV28 and TRBJ1-4 for the parts outside the CDR3, the full variable domain is DVKVTQSSRYLVKRTGEKVFLECVQDMDHENMFWYRQDPGLGLRLIYFSYDVKMKEKGDIPEGYSVSREKKERFSLILESASTNQTSMYLCASSPPGETNEKLFFGSGTQLSVL.

This clone turned up a few times. V usage is TRBV7-6 and J usage is TRBJ2-2, with 12 positions matching TRBD2. The junction had 12 bases not matched to a gene; V was cut back by 1 base and J by 6 bases. CDR3 length equals 19 residues. The germline V gene has CDR1 SGHVS and CDR2 FNYEAQ. CDR3 residues: CASSLGFRLAGARPGELFF. Written as DNA, the CDR3 is TGTGCCAGCAGCTTAGGTTTTAGACTAGCGGGAGCCCGACCCGGGGAGCTGTTTTTT.

The V gene is TRBV30, the J gene TRBJ1-1; D unresolved. The CDR3 has 11 residues. V was pared by 8 bases and J by 0 bases, with 7 bases between. From germline, CDR1 is GTSNPN and CDR2 SVGIG (reference sequence). CDR3 in amino acids: CARAMNTEAFF. The DNA for the CDR3 is TGTGCCAGAGCTATGAACACTGAAGCTTTCTTT. The full variable domain, with the rest looked up from reference TRBV30 and TRBJ1-1, is SQTIHQWPATLVQPVGSPLSLECTVEGTSNPNLYWYRQAAGRGLQLLFYSVGIGQISSEVPQNLSASRPQDRQFILSSKKLLLSDSGFYLCARAMNTEAFFGQGTRLTVV.

V usage is TRBV28 and J usage is TRBJ2-1; 11 bases are shared with TRBD1. V shed 2 bases, J shed 7 bases, and the junction held 4 bases outside the gene matches. CDR1 MDHEN and CDR2 SYDVKM come from the germline V gene. The CDR3 has 15 residues. CDR3 protein: CASSLGQGARNEQFF. The CDR3 DNA reads TGTGCCAGCAGTTTAGGACAGGGGGCTAGAAATGAGCAGTTCTTC.

This clone appeared once. The chain carries TRBV20-1 and TRBJ2-1, with TRBD2 matching 8 bases. This CDR3 spans 11 amino acids. Germline-derived CDR1 and CDR2 are DFQATT and SNEGSKA (reference sequence). V lost 5 bases to trimming and J lost 10 bases; unmatched junction nucleotides: 4. CDR3 DNA: TGCAGTGCTTTAGCGGGGCGGGAGCAGTTCTTC. Amino acids: CSALAGREQFF.

The chain combines TRBV7-2 with TRBJ2-3, with 7 bases matching TRBD2. Germline CDR1 and CDR2: SGHTA and FQGNSA. V was pared by 2 bases and J by 1 base, with 9 bases of the junction left unmatched. The CDR3 sequence is 17 residues long. The CDR3 DNA is TGTGCCAGCAGCTTACCTAATACTAGCGCAGGCACAGATACGCAGTATTTT. Residues: CASSLPNTSAGTDTQYF.